Detailed here is one T cell receptor beta chain. Its antigen remains unknown. Trimming took 1 base from V and 0 from J, leaving 17 bases between them. Per germline, CDR1 SGHRS and CDR2 YFSETQ. This CDR3 region has 18 residues. The study ran its PCR with 60 Vbeta and 13 Jbeta primers. The protocol was immunoSEQ multiplex PCR, while the TCRdb copy is restricted to in-frame clones and leaves out a portion. The sample lists 120,000 or so clones, around three quarters seen once, with roughly 3.2% in the top ten. This record belongs to a study of cytomegalovirus exposure and HLA in healthy donors. Study observations and caveats: Altogether, some 170 TCR beta chains were recorded as cytomegalovirus-associated. Sequencing likely produced, as an artifact, a cluster of highly shared sequence variants. Per published accounts, TCR beta sequences correctly predicted the HLA-A and HLA-B alleles of most subjects.

Unrecorded immune exposure was likely among donors, who were nominally healthy when sampled. Sequenced material: PBMCs. The chain uses TRBV5-1 and TRBJ2-1; D possibly corresponds to TRBD1 (7 bases). The TCR originated in a young man in good health and CMV-seronegative. The CDR3 DNA reads as TGCGCCAGCAGCTTGAAGCAGGGGGGACCGAGCTCCTACAATGAGCAGTTCTTC. As protein: CASSLKQGGPSSYNEQFF. The full variable domain, completed using reference TRBV5-1 and TRBJ2-1, is KAGVTQTPRYLIKTRGQQVTLSCSPISGHRSVSWYQQTPGQGLQFLFEYFSETQRNKGNFPGRFSGRQFSNSRSEMNVSTLELGDSALYLCASSLKQGGPSSYNEQFFGPGTRLTVL.